This T cell receptor beta chain was retrieved from a study of blood T cells in healthy people across ages. Study-level background: About one barcoded beta molecule per two T cells was captured by template switching.

A second about 7 to 12 cycle PCR used barcoded and J-beta primers. A template-switch adaptor that had 12 random nucleotides put a tag on each cDNA molecule. One entry per CDR3 protein results from TCRdb running MiXCR on the 5' RACE reads. The data show 750,000 or so distinct CDR3 sequences, 20% to 25% seen once. Findings of the study overall: With donor CMV status unknown, expanded clonotype changes were possibly confounded.

The CDR3 runs 14 residues. The V gene lost 0 bases and the J gene lost 0 bases, with 9 bases spanning the gap. CDR1 is DFQATT and CDR2 is SNEGSKA in the germline V gene (reference sequence). This clonotype was seen more than once but under ten times. Its target is not known. In addition, the sample was reused for a study of T cells of mothers and their children.

Sequenced material: blood. This clonotype was obtained from a boy aged 5-17 years in good health. The gene calls are TRBV20-1 and TRBJ2-7; D possibly corresponds to TRBD2 (6 bases). CDR3 DNA sequence: TGCAGTGCTAGAGAGGCGGGGAGCTCCTACGAGCAGTACTTC. Amino acids: CSAREAGSSYEQYF.